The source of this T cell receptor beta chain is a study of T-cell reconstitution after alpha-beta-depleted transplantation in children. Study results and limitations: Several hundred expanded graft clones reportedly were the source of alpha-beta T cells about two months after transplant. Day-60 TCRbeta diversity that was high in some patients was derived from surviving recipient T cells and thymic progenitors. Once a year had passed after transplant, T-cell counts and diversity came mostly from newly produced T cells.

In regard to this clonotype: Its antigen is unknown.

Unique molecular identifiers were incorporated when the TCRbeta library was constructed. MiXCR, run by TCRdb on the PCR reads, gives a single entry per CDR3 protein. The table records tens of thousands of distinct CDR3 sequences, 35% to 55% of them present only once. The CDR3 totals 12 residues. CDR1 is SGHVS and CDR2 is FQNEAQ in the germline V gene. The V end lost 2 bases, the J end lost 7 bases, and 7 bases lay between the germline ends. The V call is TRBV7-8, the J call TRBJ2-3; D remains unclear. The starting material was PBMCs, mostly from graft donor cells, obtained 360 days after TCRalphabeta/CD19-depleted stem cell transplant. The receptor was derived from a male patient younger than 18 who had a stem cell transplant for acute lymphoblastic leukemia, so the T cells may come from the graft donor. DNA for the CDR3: TGTGCCAGCAGCTTAATAAACTATACGCAGTATTTT. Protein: CASSLINYTQYF.